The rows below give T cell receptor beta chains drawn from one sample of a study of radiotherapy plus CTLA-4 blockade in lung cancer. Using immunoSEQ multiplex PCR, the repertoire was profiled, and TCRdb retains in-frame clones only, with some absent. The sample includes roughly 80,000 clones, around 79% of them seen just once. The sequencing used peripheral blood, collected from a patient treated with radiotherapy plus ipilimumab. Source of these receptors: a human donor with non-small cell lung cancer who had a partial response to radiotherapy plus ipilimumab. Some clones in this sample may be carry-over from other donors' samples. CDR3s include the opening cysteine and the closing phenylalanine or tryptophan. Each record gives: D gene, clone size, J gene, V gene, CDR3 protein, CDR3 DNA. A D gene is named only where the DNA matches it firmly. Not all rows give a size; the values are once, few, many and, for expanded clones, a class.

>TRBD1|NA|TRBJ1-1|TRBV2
CASSGDRGLNTEAFF
TGTGCCAGCAGTGGGGACAGGGGGTTGAACACTGAAGCTTTCTTT
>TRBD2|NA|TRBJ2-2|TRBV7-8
CASSLRTTSGRTMSGELFF
TGTGCCAGCAGCTTAAGGACGACTAGCGGGAGGACGATGTCCGGGGAGCTGTTTTTT
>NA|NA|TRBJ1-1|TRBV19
CASMGRENTEAFF
TGTGCCAGTATGGGCAGAGAGAACACTGAAGCTTTCTTT
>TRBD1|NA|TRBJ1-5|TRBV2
CASQGDSNNQPQHF
TGTGCCAGCCAGGGGGACAGTAACAATCAGCCCCAGCATTTT
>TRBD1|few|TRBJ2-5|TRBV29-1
CSVGDRVRQETQYF
TGCAGCGTTGGTGACAGGGTACGACAAGAGACCCAGTACTTC
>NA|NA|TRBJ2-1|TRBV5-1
CASSYVSTDYYNEQFF
TGCGCCAGCAGTTATGTATCGACAGATTACTACAATGAGCAGTTCTTC
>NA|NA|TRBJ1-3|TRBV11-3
CASSSWAGFGNTIYF
TGTGCCAGCAGCTCCTGGGCAGGCTTTGGAAACACCATATATTTT
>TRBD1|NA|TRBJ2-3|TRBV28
CASNRQGTTDTQYF
TGTGCCAGCAATCGACAGGGAACGACAGATACGCAGTATTTT
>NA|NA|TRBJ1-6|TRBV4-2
CASSQGGRADNSPLHF
TGTGCCAGCAGCCAAGGAGGCAGGGCTGACAATTCACCCCTCCACTTT
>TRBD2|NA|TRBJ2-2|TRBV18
CASSPPVLAGATGELFF
TGTGCCAGCTCACCACCCGTTTTAGCGGGAGCCACCGGGGAGCTGTTTTTT
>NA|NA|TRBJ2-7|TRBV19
CASSRSSDEQYF
TGTGCCAGTAGTAGATCTAGTGACGAGCAGTACTTC
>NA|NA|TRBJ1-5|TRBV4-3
CASSQDRINSNQPQHF
TGCGCCAGCAGCCAAGACAGAATCAATAGCAATCAGCCCCAGCATTTT
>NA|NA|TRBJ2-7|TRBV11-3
CASSQDLSYEQYF
TGTGCCAGCAGTCAGGACTTGTCCTACGAGCAGTACTTC
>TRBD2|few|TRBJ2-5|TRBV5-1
CASSLEGSFGQRGRETQYF
TGCGCCAGCAGCTTGGAGGGGAGCTTTGGGCAGCGGGGGCGAGAGACCCAGTACTTC
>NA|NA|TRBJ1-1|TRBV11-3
CASSLDLRPGTFF
TGTGCCAGCAGCTTAGATCTGCGCCCAGGGACTTTCTTT
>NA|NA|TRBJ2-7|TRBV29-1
CSVAWGPEQYF
TGCAGCGTCGCCTGGGGCCCCGAGCAGTACTTC
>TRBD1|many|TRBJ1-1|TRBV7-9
CASSYQSGTEEAFF
TGTGCCAGCAGCTACCAATCCGGGACAGAAGAAGCTTTCTTT
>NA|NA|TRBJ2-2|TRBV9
CASSVAGSANTGELFF
TGTGCCAGCAGCGTAGCTGGGAGTGCGAACACCGGGGAGCTGTTTTTT
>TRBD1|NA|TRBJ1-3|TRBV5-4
CASSTGTGSGNTIYF
TGTGCCAGCAGTACCGGGACAGGGTCTGGAAACACCATATATTTT
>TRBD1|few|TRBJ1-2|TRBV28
CASSPTGAEGYTF
TGTGCCAGCAGTCCGACAGGGGCGGAGGGCTACACCTTC
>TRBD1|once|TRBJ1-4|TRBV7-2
CASSMGTATNEKLFF
TGTGCCAGCAGCATGGGGACAGCAACTAATGAAAAACTGTTTTTT
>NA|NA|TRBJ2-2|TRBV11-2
CASSPRTGELFF
TGTGCCAGCAGCCCTCGCACCGGGGAGCTGTTTTTT
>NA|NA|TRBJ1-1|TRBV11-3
CASSLESGTNTEAFF
TGTGCCAGCAGCTTAGAATCTGGCACGAACACTGAAGCTTTCTTT
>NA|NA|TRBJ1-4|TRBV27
CASSLFLGDEKLFF
TGTGCCAGCAGTTTGTTCCTCGGAGATGAAAAACTGTTTTTT
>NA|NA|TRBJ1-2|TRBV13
CASSYSGTERQLGYTF
TGTGCCAGCAGCTACAGCGGGACGGAGCGCCAGCTTGGCTACACCTTC
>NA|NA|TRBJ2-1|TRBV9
CASSVGGDYNEQFF
TGTGCCAGCAGCGTAGGGGGGGATTACAATGAGCAGTTCTTC
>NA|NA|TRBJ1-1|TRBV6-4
CASSPQGFGTEAFF
TGTGCCAGCAGCCCACAGGGTTTTGGCACTGAAGCTTTCTTT
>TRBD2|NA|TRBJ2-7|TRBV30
CAWTQRGGPYEQYF
TGTGCCTGGACTCAGCGGGGGGGTCCCTACGAGCAGTACTTC
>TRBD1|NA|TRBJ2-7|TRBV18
CASSPPPGGPNEQYF
TGTGCCAGCTCACCACCCCCAGGGGGTCCCAACGAGCAGTACTTC
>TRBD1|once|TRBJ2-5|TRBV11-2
CASSSGQGFLGETQYF
TGTGCCAGCAGCTCTGGACAGGGTTTCCTAGGGGAGACCCAGTACTTC
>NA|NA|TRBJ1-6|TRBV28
CASSLQVAPLRSPLHF
TGTGCCAGCAGTTTGCAGGTTGCCCCGCTTAGATCACCCCTCCACTTT
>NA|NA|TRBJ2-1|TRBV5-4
CASSRRATGTDEQFF
TGTGCCAGCAGTCGCCGGGCCACAGGGACGGATGAGCAGTTCTTC
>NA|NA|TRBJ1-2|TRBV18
CASSPPVARDYGYTF
TGTGCCAGCTCACCACCAGTAGCCAGGGACTATGGCTACACCTTC
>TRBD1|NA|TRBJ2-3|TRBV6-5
CASSYETGATDTQYF
TGTGCCAGCAGTTACGAGACAGGGGCAACAGATACGCAGTATTTT
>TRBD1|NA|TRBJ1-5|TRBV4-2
CASSPGTVVNQPQHF
TGTGCCAGCAGCCCCGGGACAGTGGTTAATCAGCCCCAGCATTTT
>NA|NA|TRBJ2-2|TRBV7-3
CASSLTIQGGNTGELFF
TGTGCCAGCAGCTTAACGATTCAGGGTGGTAACACCGGGGAGCTGTTTTTT
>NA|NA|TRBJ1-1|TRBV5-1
CASSLDPGGKSEAFF
TGCGCCAGCAGCTTGGACCCCGGGGGAAAATCTGAAGCTTTCTTT
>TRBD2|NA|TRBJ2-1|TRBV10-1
CASSRSGSSYNEQFF
TGCGCCAGCAGTCGTAGCGGGAGCTCCTACAATGAGCAGTTCTTC
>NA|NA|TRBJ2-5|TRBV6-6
CASSSPGRGGETQYF
TGTGCCAGCAGTTCCCCGGGGAGAGGGGGAGAGACCCAGTACTTC
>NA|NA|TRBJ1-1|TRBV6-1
CASSQRLPDTEAFF
TGTGCCAGCAGTCAGAGACTGCCGGACACTGAAGCTTTCTTT
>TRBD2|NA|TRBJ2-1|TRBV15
CATSPSDWGTRREGRHEQFF
TGTGCCACCAGCCCCTCGGATTGGGGGACTCGGAGGGAGGGCCGCCATGAGCAGTTCTTC
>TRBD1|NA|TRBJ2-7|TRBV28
CASSSSWDRTYEQYF
TGTGCCAGCAGCTCCTCCTGGGACAGAACCTACGAGCAGTACTTC
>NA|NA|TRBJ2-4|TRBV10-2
CASWNRTVAKNIQYF
TGCGCCAGTTGGAACAGGACAGTAGCCAAAAACATTCAGTACTTC
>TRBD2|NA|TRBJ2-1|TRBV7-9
CASSPPRASGGDEQFF
TGTGCCAGCAGCCCCCCTAGAGCTAGCGGGGGGGATGAGCAGTTCTTC
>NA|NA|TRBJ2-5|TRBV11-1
CASSLEAYQETQYF
TGTGCCAGCAGCTTAGAAGCTTACCAAGAGACCCAGTACTTC
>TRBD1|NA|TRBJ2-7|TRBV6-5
CASSYTRGPYEQYF
TGTGCCAGCAGTTACACCAGGGGGCCATACGAGCAGTACTTC
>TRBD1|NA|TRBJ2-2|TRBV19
CASSPGTGGLTGELFF
TGTGCCAGTAGTCCAGGGACAGGGGGTCTAACCGGGGAGCTGTTTTTT
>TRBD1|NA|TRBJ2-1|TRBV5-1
CASNRDSSYNEQFF
TGCGCCAGTAACCGGGACAGCTCCTACAATGAGCAGTTCTTC
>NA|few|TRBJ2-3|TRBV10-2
CASSAGTDTQYF
TGCGCCAGCAGTGCCGGCACAGATACGCAGTATTTT
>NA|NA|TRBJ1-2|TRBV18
CASSPLGIVPEGYTF
TGTGCCAGCTCACCCCTCGGGATCGTACCCGAGGGCTACACCTTC
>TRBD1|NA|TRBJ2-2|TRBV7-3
CASSSTGSGELFF
TGTGCCAGCAGTTCGACAGGGTCCGGGGAGCTGTTTTTT
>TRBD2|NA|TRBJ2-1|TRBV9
CASSVRTSGGTWVQFF
TGTGCCAGCAGCGTTCGGACTAGCGGGGGGACCTGGGTGCAGTTCTTC
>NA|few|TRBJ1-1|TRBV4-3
CASSPQWDTFSEAFF
TGCGCCAGCAGCCCGCAGTGGGACACCTTCTCTGAAGCTTTCTTT
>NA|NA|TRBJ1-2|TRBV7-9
CASSEPGGAYGYTF
TGTGCCAGCAGCGAGCCGGGGGGCGCCTATGGCTACACCTTC
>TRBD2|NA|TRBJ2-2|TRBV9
CASSALAGGPSNTGELFF
TGTGCCAGCAGCGCACTAGCGGGAGGGCCTAGCAATACCGGGGAGCTGTTTTTT